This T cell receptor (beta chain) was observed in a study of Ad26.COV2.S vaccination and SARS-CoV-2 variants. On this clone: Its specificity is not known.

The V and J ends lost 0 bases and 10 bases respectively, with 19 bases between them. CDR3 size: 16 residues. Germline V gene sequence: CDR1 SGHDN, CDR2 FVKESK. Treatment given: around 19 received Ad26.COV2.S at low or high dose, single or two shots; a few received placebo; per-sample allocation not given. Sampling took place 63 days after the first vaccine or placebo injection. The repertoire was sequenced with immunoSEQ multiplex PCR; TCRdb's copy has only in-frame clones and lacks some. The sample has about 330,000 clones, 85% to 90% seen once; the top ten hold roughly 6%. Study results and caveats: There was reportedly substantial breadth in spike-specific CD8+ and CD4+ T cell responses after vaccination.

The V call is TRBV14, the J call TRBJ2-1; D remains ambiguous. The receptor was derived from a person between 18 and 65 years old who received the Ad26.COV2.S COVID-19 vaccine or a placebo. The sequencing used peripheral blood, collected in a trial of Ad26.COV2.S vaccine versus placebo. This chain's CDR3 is CASSQDNTHTQIEQFF. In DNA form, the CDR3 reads TGTGCCAGCAGCCAAGATAATACTCATACCCAAATCGAGCAGTTCTTC.